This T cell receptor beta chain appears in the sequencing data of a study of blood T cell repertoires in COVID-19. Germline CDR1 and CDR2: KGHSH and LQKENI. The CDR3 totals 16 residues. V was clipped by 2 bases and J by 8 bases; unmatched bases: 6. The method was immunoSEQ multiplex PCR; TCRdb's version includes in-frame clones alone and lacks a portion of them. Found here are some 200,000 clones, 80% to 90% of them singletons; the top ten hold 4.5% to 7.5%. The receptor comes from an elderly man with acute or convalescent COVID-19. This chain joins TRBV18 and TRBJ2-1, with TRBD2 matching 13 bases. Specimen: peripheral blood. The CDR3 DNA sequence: TGTGCCAGCTCACCAATTGGACTAGCGGGAGAGCATGAGCAGTTCTTC. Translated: CASSPIGLAGEHEQFF.